In this sample, the clone carrying this TCR beta chain turned up once. Its matching antigen is unknown. The data belong to a study of human T cells and chemical hapten exposure. Study-level information: Small pooled library volume differences mainly caused per-sample TCR yield variation. Study-level points and caveats: TCRs at a frequency above 1 in 1000 stayed unchanged with DPC sensitization.

Stated time point: patch test 1, 2 weeks after DPC sensitization. Regarding treatment: therapeutic diphenylcyclopropenone sensitization with weekly scalp DPC. Blood was collected ahead of every patch test applied. Looked up from germline, CDR1 is MNHNY and CDR2 is SVGAGI (reference sequence). This CDR3 has 14 residues. V gave up 7 bases and J gave up 3 bases, with 15 bases separating them. TCRdb reprocessed the RACE reads with MiXCR, giving one entry per CDR3 protein. Among roughly 100,000 distinct CDR3 sequences, roughly 9.6% were seen once, and the ten largest hold around 3.4%. The TCR sequence derives from a middle-aged woman with alopecia areata. Some clones in this sample may be carry-over from other donors' samples. This specimen consisted of whole blood, obtained in connection with sensitization to the hapten diphenylcyclopropenone (DPC). The V call is TRBV6-6, the J call TRBJ1-2; perhaps TRBD1 as D (6 bases). DNA of the CDR3: TGTGCCAGCATCCTCGATGGGGGCGACTATGGCTACACCTTC. This translates into CASILDGGDYGYTF.